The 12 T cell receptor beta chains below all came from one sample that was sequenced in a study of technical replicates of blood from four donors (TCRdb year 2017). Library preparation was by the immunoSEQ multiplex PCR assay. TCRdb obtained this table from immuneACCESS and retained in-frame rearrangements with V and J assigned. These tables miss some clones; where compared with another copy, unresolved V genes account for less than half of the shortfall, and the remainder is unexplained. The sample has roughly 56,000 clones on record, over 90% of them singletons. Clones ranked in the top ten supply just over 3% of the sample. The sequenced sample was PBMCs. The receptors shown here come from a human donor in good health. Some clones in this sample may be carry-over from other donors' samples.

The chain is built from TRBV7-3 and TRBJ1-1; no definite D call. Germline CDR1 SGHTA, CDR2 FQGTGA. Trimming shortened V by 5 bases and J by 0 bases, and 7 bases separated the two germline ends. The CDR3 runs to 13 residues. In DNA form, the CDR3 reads TGTGCCAGCAGCGCCAGTCTGAACACTGAAGCTTTCTTT. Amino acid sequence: CASSASLNTEAFF.

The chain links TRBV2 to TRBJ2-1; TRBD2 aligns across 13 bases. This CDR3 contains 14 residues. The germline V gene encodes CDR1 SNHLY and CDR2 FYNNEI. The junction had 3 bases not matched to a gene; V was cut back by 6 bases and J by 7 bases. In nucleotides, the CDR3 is TGTGCCAGCAGCTCGACTAGCGGGGGGAATGAGCAGTTCTTC. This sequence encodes CASSSTSGGNEQFF.

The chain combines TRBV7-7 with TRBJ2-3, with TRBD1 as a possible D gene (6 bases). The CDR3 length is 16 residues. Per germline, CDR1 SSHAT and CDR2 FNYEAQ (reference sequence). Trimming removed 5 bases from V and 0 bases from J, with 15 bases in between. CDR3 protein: CASSPTVGASTDTQYF. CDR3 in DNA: TGTGCCAGCAGCCCAACGGTGGGGGCTAGCACAGATACGCAGTATTTT.

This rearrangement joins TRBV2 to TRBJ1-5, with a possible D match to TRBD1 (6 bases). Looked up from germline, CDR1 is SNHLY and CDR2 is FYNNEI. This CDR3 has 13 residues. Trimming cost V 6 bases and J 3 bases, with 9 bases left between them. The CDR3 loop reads CASRQGNNQPQHF. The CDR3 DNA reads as TGTGCCAGCAGACAGGGAAACAATCAGCCCCAGCATTTT.

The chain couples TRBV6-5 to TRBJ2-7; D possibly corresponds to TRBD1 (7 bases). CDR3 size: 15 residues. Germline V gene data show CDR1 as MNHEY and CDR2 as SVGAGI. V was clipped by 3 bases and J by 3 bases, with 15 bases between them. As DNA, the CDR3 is TGTGCCAGCAGTTATCATCCCAGGGGGGACTACGAGCAGTACTTC. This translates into CASSYHPRGDYEQYF.

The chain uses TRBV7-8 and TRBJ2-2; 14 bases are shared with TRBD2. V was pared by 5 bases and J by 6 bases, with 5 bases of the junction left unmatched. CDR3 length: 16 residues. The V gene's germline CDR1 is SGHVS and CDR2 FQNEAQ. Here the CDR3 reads CASSPGTSGRAGELFF. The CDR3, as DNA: TGTGCCAGCAGCCCCGGGACTAGCGGGAGAGCCGGGGAGCTGTTTTTT. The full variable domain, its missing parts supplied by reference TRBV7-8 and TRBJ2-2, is GAGVSQSPRYKVAKRGQDVALRCDPISGHVSLFWYQQALGQGPEFLTYFQNEAQLDKSGLPSDRFFAERPEGSVSTLKIQRTQQEDSAVYLCASSPGTSGRAGELFFGEGSRLTVL.

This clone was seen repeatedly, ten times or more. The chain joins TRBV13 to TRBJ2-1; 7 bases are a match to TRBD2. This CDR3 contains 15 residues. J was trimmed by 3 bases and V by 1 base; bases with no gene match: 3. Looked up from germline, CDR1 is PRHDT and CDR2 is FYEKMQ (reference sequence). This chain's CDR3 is CASSLEGGDYNEQFF. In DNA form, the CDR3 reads TGTGCCAGCAGCTTAGAGGGAGGGGACTACAATGAGCAGTTCTTC. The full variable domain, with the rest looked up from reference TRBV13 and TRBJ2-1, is AAGVIQSPRHLIKEKRETATLKCYPIPRHDTVYWYQQGPGQDPQFLISFYEKMQSDKGSIPDRFSAQQFSDYHSELNMSSLELGDSALYFCASSLEGGDYNEQFFGPGTRLTVL.

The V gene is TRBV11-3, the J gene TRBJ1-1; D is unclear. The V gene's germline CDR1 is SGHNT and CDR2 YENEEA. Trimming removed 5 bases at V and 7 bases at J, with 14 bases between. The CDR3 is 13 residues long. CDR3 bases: TGTGCCAGCAGCGAAGACACTTCAGATGAAGCTTTCTTT. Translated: CASSEDTSDEAFF.

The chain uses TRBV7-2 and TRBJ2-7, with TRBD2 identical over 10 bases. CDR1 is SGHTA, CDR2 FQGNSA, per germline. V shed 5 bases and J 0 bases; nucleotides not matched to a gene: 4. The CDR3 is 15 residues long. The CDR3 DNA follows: TGTGCCAGCAGCGAGGCTAGCGGGAGCTCCTACGAGCAGTACTTC. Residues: CASSEASGSSYEQYF.

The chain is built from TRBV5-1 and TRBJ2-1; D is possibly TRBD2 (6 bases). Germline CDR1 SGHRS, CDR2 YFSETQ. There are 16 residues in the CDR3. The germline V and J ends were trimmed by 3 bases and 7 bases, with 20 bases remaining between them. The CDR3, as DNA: TGCGCCAGCAGCTCATTAGCGGAGTCCCCTATAAATGAGCAGTTCTTC. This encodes CASSSLAESPINEQFF.

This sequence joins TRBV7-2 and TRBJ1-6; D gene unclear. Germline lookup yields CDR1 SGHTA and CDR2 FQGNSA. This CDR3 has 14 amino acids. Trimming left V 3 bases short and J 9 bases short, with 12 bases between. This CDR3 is CASSLTLEGSPLHF. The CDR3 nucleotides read TGTGCCAGCAGCTTGACGTTAGAGGGTTCACCCCTCCACTTT.

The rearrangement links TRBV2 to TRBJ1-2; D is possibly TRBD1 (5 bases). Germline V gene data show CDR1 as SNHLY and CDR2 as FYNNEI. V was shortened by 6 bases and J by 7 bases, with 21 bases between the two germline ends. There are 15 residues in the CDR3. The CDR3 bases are TGTGCCAGCAGCGAATCCGATGGGGGGGAATCTGGCTACACCTTC. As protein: CASSESDGGESGYTF.